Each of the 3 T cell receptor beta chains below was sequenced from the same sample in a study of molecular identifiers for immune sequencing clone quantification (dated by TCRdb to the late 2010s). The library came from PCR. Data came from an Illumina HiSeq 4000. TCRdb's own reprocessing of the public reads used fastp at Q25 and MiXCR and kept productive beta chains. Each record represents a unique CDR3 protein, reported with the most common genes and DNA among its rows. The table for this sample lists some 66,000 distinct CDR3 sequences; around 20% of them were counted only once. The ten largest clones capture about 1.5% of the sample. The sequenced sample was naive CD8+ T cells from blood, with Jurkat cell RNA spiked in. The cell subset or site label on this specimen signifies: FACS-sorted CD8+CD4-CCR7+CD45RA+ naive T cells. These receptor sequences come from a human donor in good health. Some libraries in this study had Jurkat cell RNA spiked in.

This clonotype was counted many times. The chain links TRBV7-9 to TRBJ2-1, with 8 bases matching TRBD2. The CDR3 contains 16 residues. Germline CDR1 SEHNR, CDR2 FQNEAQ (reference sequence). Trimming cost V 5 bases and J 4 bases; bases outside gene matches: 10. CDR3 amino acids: CASSPSQAGEYNEQFF. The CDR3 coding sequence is TGTGCCAGCAGCCCCTCTCAAGCGGGAGAGTACAATGAGCAGTTCTTC.

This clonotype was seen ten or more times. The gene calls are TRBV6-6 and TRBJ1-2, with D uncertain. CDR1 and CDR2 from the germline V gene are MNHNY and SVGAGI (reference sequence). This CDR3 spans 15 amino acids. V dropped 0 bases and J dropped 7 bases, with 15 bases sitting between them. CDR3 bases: TGTGCCAGCAGTTACTCGAAACGGTCCCCTATTGGCTACACCTTC. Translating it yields CASSYSKRSPIGYTF.

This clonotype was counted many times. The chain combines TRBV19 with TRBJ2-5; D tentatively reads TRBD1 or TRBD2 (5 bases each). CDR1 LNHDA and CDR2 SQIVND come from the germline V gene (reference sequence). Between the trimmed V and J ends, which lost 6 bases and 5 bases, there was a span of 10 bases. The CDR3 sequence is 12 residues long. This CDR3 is CASSMGRETQYF. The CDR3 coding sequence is TGTGCCAGTAGCATGGGACGGGAGACCCAGTACTTC.